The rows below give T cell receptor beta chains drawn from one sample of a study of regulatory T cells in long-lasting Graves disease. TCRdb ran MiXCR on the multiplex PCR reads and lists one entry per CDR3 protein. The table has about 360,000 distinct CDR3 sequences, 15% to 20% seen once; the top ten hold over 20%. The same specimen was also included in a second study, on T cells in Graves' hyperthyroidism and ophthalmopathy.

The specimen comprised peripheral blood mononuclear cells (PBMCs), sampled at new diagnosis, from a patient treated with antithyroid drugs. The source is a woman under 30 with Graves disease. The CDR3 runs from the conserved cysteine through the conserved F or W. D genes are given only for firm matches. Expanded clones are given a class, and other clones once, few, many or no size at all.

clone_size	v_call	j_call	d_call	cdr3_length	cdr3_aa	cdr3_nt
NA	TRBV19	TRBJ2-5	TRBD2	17	CASSLLWSSGPKETQYF	TGTGCCAGTAGCCTTTTGTGGTCTAGCGGTCCCAAAGAGACCCAGTACTTC
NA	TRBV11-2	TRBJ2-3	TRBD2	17	CASRRPGLAGGTDTQYF	TGTGCCAGCAGACGACCGGGACTAGCGGGGGGCACAGATACGCAGTATTTT
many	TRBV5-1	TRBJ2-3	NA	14	CASSLGGDTDTQYF	TGCGCCAGCAGCTTAGGCGGGGACACAGATACGCAGTATTTT
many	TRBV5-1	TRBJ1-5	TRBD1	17	CASSPSGTGRGNQPQHF	TGCGCCAGCAGCCCTTCCGGGACAGGGCGAGGCAATCAGCCCCAGCATTTT
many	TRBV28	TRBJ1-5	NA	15	CASRIGGRLGQPQHF	TGTGCCAGCAGGATAGGGGGGAGATTGGGTCAGCCCCAGCATTTT
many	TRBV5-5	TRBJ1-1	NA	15	CASSLKQGWGTEAFF	TGTGCCAGCAGCCTCAAACAGGGTTGGGGGACTGAAGCTTTCTTT
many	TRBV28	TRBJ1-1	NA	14	CASSRDGMNTEAFF	TGTGCCAGCAGTAGGGACGGCATGAACACTGAAGCTTTCTTT
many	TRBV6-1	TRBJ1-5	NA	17	CASSRIPKETGNQPQHF	TGTGCCAGCAGTCGAATACCTAAAGAGACAGGTAATCAGCCCCAGCATTTT
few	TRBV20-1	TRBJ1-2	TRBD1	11	CSAGTGSGYTF	TGCAGTGCTGGGACAGGGAGTGGCTACACCTTC
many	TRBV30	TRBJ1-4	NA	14	CAWSGVGFNEKLFF	TGTGCCTGGAGTGGGGTCGGATTTAATGAAAAACTGTTTTTT
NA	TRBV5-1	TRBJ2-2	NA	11	CASSQTGELFF	TGCGCCAGCAGCCAGACCGGGGAGCTGTTTTTT